This TCR beta chain was observed in a study of T cell changes during pregnancy in multiple sclerosis. The CDR3 runs to 15 residues. With 6 bases clipped from V and 5 bases from J, the junction kept 6 bases outside the gene matches. Germline loops: CDR1 SNHLY, CDR2 FYNNEI. TCRdb's copy holds only in-frame clones and misses some; the assay was immunoSEQ multiplex PCR. Here the sample spans around 41,000 clones, under 95% being singletons. Material: CD4+ T cells from peripheral blood mononuclear cells, obtained in the third trimester of pregnancy. This clonotype was obtained from a female donor in good health, enrolled as a control in a pregnancy study. The chain employs TRBV2 and TRBJ1-5; 11 bases are a match to TRBD1. The CDR3 reads CASSGTGGGYQPQHF. CDR3 sequence (DNA): TGTGCCAGCAGCGGGACAGGGGGTGGATATCAGCCCCAGCATTTT.